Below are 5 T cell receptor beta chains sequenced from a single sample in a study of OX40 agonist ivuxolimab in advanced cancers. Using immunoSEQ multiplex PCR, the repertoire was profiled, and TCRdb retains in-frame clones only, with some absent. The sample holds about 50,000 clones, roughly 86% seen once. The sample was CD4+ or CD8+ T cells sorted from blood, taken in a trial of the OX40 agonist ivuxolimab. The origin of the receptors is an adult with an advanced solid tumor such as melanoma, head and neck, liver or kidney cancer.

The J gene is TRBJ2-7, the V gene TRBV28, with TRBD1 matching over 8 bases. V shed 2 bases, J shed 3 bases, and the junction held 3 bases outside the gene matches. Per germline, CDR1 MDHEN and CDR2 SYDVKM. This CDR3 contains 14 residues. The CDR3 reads CASSLRDRSYEQYF. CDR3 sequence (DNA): TGTGCCAGCAGTTTACGGGACAGGAGCTACGAGCAGTACTTC.

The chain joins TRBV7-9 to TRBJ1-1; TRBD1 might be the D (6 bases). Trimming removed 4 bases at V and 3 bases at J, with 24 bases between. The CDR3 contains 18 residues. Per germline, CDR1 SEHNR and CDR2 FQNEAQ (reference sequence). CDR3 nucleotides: TGTGCCAGCAGCTCGGAAGGGGGTTATGATTTTCTGGACACTGAAGCTTTCTTT. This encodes CASSSEGGYDFLDTEAFF.

This CDR3 is CASTSSGIAYNEQFF. The DNA of the CDR3 is TGTGCCAGCACCAGCTCAGGGATCGCCTACAATGAGCAGTTCTTC. V and J are TRBV5-8 and TRBJ2-1; D perhaps matches TRBD1 (5 bases). The CDR3 extends over 15 amino acids. Trimming cost V 6 bases and J 2 bases, with 15 bases left between them. Germline-derived CDR1 and CDR2 are SGHTS and YDEGEE.

CDR3 sequence reads: CASSLEGGPYNEQFF. In DNA, the CDR3 is TGTGCCAGCAGCTTAGAAGGGGGACCCTACAATGAGCAGTTCTTC. V and J are TRBV11-3 and TRBJ2-1; D perhaps matches TRBD1 (6 bases). Germline CDR1 and CDR2: SGHNT and YENEEA. The CDR3 has 15 amino acids. Trimming left V 0 bases short and J 2 bases short, with 8 bases between.

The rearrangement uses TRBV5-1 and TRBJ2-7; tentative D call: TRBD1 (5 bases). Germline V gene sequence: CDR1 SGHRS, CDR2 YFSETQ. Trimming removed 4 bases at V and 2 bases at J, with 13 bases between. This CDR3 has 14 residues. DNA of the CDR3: TGCGCCAGCAGCCCTAGGACAAGAACCTACGAGCAGTACTTC. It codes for CASSPRTRTYEQYF.